This T cell receptor (beta chain) comes out of a study of T cell responses to AZD1222 COVID-19 vaccine. Study as a whole: Second-dose groups at about 4 or about 12 weeks were pooled.

This CDR3 is 13 amino acids long. V lost 7 bases, J lost 7 bases, and 8 bases stayed unmatched. As for this clone: Antigen specificity is unknown.

Assay used: immunoSEQ multiplex PCR; TCRdb lists only in-frame clones, some missing. Among 95,000 to 100,000 clones, roughly nine tenths were seen once, and the ten largest hold 1.5% to 2%. Study-wide results and limits: Spike-specific TCR breadth and depth were elevated following two AZD1222 doses. Spike-spanning, vaccine-associated CD4 TCRs were dominant at 160-218 and 743-854.

The sample in question was peripheral blood, obtained on day 0 of AZD1222 vaccination. This clonotype originated in an adult in good health. This chain uses TRBV12-3 or TRBV12-4 with TRBJ1-1, with 8 nucleotides matching TRBD1. CDR3 DNA sequence: TGTGCCAGCATCCTTACAGGGGGAGGTGAAGCTTTCTTT. Amino acids: CASILTGGGEAFF.